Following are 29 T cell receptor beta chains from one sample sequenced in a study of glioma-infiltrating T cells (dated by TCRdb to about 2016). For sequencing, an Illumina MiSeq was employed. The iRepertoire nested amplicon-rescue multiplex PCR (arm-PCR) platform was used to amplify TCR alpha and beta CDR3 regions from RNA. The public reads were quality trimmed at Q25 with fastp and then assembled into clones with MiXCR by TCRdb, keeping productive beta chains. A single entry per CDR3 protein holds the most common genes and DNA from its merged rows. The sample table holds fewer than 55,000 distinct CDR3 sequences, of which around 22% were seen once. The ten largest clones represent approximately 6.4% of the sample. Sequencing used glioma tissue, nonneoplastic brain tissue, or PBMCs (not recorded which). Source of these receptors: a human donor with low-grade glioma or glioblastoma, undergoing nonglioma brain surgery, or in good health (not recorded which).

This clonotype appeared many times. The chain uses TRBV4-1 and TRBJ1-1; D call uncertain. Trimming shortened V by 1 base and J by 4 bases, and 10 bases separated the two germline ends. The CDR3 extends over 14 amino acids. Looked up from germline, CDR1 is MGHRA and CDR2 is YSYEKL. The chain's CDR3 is CASSQGASPTEAFF. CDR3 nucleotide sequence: TGCGCCAGCAGCCAAGGGGCCTCGCCCACTGAAGCTTTCTTT.

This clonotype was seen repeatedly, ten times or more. In nucleotides, the CDR3 is TGTGCCAGCGTCTCCCCCTTGGGTGCTTTCTTT. Amino acids: CASVSPLGAFF. This chain links TRBV2 with TRBJ1-1; no clear D. Trimming stripped 8 bases from V and 11 bases from J, with 15 bases between. This CDR3 has 11 residues. Germline V gene data show CDR1 as SNHLY and CDR2 as FYNNEI.

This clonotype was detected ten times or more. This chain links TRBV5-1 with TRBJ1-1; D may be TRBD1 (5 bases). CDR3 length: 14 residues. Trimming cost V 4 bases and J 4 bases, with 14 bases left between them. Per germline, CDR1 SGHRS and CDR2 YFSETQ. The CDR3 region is CASSRTPGGTEAFF. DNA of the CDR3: TGCGCCAGCAGCCGAACACCGGGGGGCACTGAAGCTTTCTTT.

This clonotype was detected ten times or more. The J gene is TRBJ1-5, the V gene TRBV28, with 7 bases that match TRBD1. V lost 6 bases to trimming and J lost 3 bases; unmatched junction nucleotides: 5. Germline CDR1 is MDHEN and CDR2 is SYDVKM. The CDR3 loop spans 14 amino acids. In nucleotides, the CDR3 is TGTGCCAGCAGCTCGGGACAGCACAATCAGCCCCAGCATTTT. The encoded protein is CASSSGQHNQPQHF.

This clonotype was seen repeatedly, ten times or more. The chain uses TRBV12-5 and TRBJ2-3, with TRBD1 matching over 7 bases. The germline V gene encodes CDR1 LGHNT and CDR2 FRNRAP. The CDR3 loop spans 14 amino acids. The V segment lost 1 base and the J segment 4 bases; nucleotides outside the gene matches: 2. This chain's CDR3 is CASGLATGADTQYF. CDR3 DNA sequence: TGTGCTAGTGGTTTGGCCACAGGGGCAGATACGCAGTATTTT.

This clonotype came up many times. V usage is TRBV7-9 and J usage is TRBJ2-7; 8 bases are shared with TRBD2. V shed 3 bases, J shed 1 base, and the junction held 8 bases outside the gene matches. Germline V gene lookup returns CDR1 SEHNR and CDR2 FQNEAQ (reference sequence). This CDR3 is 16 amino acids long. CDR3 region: CASSFRSGSQSYEQYF. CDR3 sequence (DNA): TGTGCCAGCAGCTTCAGAAGCGGGAGTCAATCCTACGAGCAGTACTTC. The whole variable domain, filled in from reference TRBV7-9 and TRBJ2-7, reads DTGVSQNPRHKITKRGQNVTFRCDPISEHNRLYWYRQTLGQGPEFLTYFQNEAQLEKSRLLSDRFSAERPKGSFSTLEIQRTEQGDSAMYLCASSFRSGSQSYEQYFGPGTRLTVT.

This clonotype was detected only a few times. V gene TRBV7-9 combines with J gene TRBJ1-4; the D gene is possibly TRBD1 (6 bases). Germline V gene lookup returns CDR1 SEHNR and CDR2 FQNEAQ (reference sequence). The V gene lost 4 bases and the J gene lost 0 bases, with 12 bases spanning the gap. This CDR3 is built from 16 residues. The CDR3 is CASSYGQLATNEKLFF. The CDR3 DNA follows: TGTGCCAGCAGCTATGGACAGCTTGCAACTAATGAAAAACTGTTTTTT.

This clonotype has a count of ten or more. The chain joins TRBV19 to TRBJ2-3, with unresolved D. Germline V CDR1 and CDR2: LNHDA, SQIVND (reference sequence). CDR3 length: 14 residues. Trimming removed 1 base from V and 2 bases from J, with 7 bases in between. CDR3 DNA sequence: TGTGCCAGTAGTATAGTATCGGACACAGATACGCAGTATTTT. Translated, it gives CASSIVSDTDTQYF.

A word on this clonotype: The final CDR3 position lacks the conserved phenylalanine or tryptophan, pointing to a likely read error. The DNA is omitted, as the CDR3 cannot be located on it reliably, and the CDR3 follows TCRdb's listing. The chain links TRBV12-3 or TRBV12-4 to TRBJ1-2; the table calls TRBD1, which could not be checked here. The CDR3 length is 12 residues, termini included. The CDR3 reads CASSSGRRFSTL.

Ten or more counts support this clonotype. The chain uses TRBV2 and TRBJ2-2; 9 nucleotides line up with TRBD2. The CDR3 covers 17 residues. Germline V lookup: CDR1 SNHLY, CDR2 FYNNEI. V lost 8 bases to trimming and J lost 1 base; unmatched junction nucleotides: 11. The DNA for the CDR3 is TGTGCCAGCCAGACCTTGTATAGCGGGGGGAACACCGGGGAGCTGTTTTTT. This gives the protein CASQTLYSGGNTGELFF.

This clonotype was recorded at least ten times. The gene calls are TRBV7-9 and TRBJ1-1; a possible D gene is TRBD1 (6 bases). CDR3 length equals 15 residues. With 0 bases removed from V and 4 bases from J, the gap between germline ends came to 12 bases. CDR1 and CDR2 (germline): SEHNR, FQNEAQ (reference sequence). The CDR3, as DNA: TGTGCCAGCAGCTTAGCACAGGGAGGCTTCACTGAAGCTTTCTTT. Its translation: CASSLAQGGFTEAFF.

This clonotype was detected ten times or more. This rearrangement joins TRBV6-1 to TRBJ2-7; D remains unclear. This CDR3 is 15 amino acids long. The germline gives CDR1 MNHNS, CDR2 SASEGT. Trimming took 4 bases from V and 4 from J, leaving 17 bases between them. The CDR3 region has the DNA TGTGCCAGCAGTGCCTCTAAACACCAGGTGTACGAGCAGTACGTC. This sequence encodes CASSASKHQVYEQYV.

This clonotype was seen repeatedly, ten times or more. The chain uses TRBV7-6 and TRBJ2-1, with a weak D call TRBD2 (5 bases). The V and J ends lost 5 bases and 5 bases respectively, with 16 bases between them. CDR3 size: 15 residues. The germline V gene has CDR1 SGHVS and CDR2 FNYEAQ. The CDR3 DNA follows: TGTGCCAGCAGCCGTCCGGGGTCAAAAAACAATGAGCAGTTCTTC. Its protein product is CASSRPGSKNNEQFF.

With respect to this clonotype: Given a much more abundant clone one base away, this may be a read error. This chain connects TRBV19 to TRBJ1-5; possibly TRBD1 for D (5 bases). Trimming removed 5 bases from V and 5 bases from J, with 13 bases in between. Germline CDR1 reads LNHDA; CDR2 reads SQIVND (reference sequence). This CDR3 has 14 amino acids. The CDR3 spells CASSQWDRYQPQHF. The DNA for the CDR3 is TGTGCCAGTAGTCAGTGGGACCGATATCAGCCCCAGCATTTT.

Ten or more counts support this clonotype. The DNA of the CDR3 is TGTGCCAGCTGGGACCCGGGACAGGGAACAGATACGCAGTATTTT. Translating it yields CASWDPGQGTDTQYF. The rearrangement joins TRBV28 to TRBJ2-3; 9 bases align to TRBD1. Looked up from germline, CDR1 is MDHEN and CDR2 is SYDVKM. The junction had 9 bases not matched to a gene; V was cut back by 8 bases and J by 3 bases. The CDR3 spans 15 residues. Looking up the rest from reference TRBV28 and TRBJ2-3 gives the full variable domain: DVKVTQSSRYLVKRTGEKVFLECVQDMDHENMFWYRQDPGLGLRLIYFSYDVKMKEKGDIPEGYSVSREKKERFSLILESASTNQTSMYLCASWDPGQGTDTQYFGPGTRLTVL.

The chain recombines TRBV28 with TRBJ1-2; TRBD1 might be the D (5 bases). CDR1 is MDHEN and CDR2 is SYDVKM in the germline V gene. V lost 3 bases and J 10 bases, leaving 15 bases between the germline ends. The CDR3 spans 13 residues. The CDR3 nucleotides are TGTGCCAGCAGTTTCGGGACCGCATCGTACTACACCTTC. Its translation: CASSFGTASYYTF.

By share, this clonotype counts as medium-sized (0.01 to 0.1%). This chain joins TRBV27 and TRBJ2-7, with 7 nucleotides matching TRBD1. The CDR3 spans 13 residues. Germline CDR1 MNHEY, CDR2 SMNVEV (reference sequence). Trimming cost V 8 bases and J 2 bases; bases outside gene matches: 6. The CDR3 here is CASGLQGPYEQYF. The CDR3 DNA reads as TGTGCCAGCGGCTTACAGGGGCCCTACGAGCAGTACTTC.

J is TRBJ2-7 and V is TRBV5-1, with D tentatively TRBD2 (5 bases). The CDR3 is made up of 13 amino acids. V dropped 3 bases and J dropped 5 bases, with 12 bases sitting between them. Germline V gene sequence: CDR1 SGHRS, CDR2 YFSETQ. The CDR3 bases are TGCGCCAGCAGCTCCCGAGGGATCGACGAGCAGTACTTC. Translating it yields CASSSRGIDEQYF.

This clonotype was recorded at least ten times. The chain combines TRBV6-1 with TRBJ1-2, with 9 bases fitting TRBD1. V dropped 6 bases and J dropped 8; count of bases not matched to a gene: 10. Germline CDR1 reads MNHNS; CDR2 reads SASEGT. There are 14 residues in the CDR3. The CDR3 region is CASRSTGTGTGYTF. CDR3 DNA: TGTGCCAGCAGATCTACCGGGACAGGGACCGGCTACACCTTC.

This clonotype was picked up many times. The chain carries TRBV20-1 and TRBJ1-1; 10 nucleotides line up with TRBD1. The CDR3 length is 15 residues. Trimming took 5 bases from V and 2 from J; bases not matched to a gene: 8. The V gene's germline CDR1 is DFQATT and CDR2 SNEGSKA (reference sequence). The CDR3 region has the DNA TGCAGTGCTCTTCGGACAGGGGGAGGTAACACTGAAGCTTTCTTT. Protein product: CSALRTGGGNTEAFF.

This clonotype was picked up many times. The CDR3 coding sequence is TGTGCCACCAGGACTAGCGGGACTCGCGAGCAGTACTTC. Its protein is CATRTSGTREQYF. This chain links TRBV15 with TRBJ2-7, with TRBD2 matching over 11 bases. The CDR3 contains 13 residues. Germline values: CDR1 LNHNV, CDR2 YYDKDF (reference sequence). After removal of 6 bases from V and 6 bases from J, the junction contained 4 bases not matched to a gene.

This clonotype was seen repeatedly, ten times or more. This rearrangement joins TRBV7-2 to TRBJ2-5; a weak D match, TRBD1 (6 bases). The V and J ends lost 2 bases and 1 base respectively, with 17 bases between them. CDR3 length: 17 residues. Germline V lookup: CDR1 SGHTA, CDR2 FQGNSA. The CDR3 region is CASSLYLVGTLQETQYF. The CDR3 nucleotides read TGTGCCAGCAGCTTATATCTAGTAGGGACACTCCAAGAGACCCAGTACTTC.

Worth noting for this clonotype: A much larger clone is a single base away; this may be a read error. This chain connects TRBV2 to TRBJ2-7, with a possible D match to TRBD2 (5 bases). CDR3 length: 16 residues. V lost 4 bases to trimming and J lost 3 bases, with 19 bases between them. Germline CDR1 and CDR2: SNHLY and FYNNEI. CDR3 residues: CASSGVEAGLGYEQYF. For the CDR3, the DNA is TGTGCCAGCAGTGGAGTGGAGGCAGGTTTGGGCTACGAGCAGTACTTC.

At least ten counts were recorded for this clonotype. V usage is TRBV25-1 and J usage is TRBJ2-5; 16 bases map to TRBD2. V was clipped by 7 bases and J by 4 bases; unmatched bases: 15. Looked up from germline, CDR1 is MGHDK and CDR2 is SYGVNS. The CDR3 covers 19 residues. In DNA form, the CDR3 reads TGTGCCAGCACCTCCGGGCAGGGACTAGCGGGAGGGCGGCGAGAGACCCAGTACTTC. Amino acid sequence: CASTSGQGLAGGRRETQYF.

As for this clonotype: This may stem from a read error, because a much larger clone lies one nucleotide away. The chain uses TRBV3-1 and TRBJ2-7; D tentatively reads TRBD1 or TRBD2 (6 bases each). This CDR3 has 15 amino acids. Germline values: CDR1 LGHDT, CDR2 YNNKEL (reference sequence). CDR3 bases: TGTGCCAGCCGCCAAGGGGGGACGGTTCCCTACGAGCAGTACTTC. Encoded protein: CASRQGGTVPYEQYF.

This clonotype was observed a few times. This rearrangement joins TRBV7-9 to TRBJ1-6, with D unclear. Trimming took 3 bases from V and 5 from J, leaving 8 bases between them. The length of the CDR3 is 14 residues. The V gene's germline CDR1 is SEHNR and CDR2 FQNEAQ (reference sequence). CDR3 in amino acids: CASSLKGNNSPLHF. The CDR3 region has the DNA TGTGCCAGCAGCTTGAAAGGGAATAATTCACCCCTCCACTTT.

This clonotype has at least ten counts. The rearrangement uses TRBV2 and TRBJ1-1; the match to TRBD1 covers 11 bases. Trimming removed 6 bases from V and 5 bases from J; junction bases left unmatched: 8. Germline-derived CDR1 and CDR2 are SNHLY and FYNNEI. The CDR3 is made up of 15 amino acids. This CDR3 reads CASSPSGTGGTEAFF. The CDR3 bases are TGTGCCAGCAGCCCATCCGGGACAGGGGGAACTGAAGCTTTCTTT.

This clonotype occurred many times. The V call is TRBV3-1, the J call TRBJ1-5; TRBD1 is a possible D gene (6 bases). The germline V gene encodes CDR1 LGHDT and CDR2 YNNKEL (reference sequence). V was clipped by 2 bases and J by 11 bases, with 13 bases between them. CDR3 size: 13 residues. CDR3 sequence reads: CASSQTRGGAQHF. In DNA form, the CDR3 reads TGTGCCAGCAGCCAAACCCGAGGGGGAGCCCAGCATTTT. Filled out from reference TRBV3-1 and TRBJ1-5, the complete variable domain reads DTAVSQTPKYLVTQMGNDKSIKCEQNLGHDTMYWYKQDSKKFLKIMFSYNNKELIINETVPNRFSPKSPDKAHLNLHINSLELGDSAVYFCASSQTRGGAQHFGDGTRLSIL.

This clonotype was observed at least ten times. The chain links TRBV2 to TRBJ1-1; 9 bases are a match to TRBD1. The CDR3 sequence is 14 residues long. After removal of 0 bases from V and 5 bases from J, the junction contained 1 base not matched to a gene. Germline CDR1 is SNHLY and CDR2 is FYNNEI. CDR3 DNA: TGTGCCAGCAGTGAAGCGACAGGGGGAACTGAAGCTTTCTTT. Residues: CASSEATGGTEAFF.